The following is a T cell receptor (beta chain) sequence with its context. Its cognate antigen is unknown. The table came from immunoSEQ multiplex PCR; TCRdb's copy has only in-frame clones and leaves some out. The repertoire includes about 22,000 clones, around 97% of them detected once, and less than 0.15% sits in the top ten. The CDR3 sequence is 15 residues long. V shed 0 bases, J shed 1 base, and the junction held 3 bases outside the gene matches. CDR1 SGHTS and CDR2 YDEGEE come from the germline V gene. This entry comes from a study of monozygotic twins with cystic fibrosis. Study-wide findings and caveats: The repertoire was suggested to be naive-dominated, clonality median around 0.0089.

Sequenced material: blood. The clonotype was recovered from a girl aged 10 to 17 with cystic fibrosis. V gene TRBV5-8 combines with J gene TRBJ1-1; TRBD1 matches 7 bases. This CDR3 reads CASSLDPGGNTEAFF. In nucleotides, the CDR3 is TGTGCCAGCAGCTTGGATCCAGGGGGGAACACTGAAGCTTTCTTT.